This TCR beta chain was identified during a study of T cells in Graves' hyperthyroidism and ophthalmopathy. V was clipped by 5 bases and J by 0 bases, with 19 bases between them. The CDR3 runs to 17 residues. TCR beta CDR3 regions were amplified from RNA. First-round RT-PCR targeting the TCR CDR3 was performed with the HTBI primer set. TCRdb fed the multiplex PCR reads into MiXCR, producing one record per CDR3 protein. The data show 450,000 to 550,000 distinct CDR3 sequences, with approximately 24% seen just once and around 11% held by the top ten. This clonotype has only a few counts. Patients affected by ophthalmopathy presented a Clinical Activity Score of at least 3, a NOSPECS grade of at least 4, and disease duration below 3 months. Uncontrolled infection, other autoimmune disease, pregnancy or lactation barred patients from enrollment.

Sequenced input: blood. This sequence originates from a woman aged 30 to 39 with Graves' ophthalmopathy. The rearrangement links TRBV12-3 or TRBV12-4 to TRBJ1-2; no reliable D call. DNA for the CDR3: TGTGCCAGCAGTGCCAAGGACGGTTTGGGGACTAACTATGGCTACACCTTC. Translation gives CASSAKDGLGTNYGYTF.